Each of the 22 T cell receptor beta chains below was sequenced from the same sample in a study of post-analysis software for immune sequencing data. Study results and limitations: Controls had lower frequencies than patients of four or five TRBV segments, which included TRBV5-6, TRBV5-1 and TRBV20-1.

Antigens of these TCRs are unknown. Unique molecular identifiers tagged the TCR beta cDNA libraries. TCRdb independently ran MiXCR on the PCR reads; one entry per CDR3 protein. The sample lists hundreds of thousands of distinct CDR3 sequences; approximately 53% were seen once. The specimen was blood. The receptors come from a girl aged 5-17 years with multiple sclerosis.

This clonotype was recorded a few times. The V gene is TRBV5-1, the J gene TRBJ2-7, with 8 bases fitting TRBD2. CDR1 SGHRS and CDR2 YFSETQ come from the germline V gene. This CDR3 region has 15 residues. The ends lost 4 bases at V and 2 bases at J; junction bases unmatched: 8. CDR3: CASSGGGSGAYEQYF. The CDR3 bases are TGCGCCAGCAGCGGCGGGGGTAGCGGGGCCTACGAGCAGTACTTC.

The rearrangement joins TRBV7-2 to TRBJ2-4; 13 nucleotides align to TRBD2. The DNA end lines up better with TRBJ2-7; the J call may be wrong. CDR3 length equals 17 residues. CDR1 is SGHTA and CDR2 is FQGNSA in the germline V gene. The CDR3 sequence is CASSLSIGTSGAGEQYF. In nucleotides, the CDR3 is TGTGCCAGCAGCTTATCTATCGGGACTAGCGGGGCGGGCGAGCAGTACTTC.

The chain recombines TRBV5-1 with TRBJ2-1; 8 nucleotides match TRBD2. Trimming took 0 bases from V and 13 from J; bases not matched to a gene: 9. There are 14 residues in the CDR3. Per germline, CDR1 SGHRS and CDR2 YFSETQ. The CDR3: CASSLEWTSTEQFF. The CDR3, as DNA: TGCGCCAGCAGCTTGGAGTGGACTAGCACCGAACAGTTCTTC.

The chain couples TRBV20-1 to TRBJ2-5, with TRBD1 identical over 8 bases. The J call is doubtful: the DNA matches TRBJ2-7 better. The germline CDR1 and CDR2 sequences are DFQATT and SNEGSKA (reference sequence). The CDR3 covers 15 residues. The CDR3 region has the DNA TGCAGTGCTAGAGCGGAGACAGGGGATCCCTACGAGCAGTACTTC. This encodes CSARAETGDPYEQYF.

This chain joins TRBV10-2 and TRBJ2-4; D perhaps matches TRBD1 (5 bases). With 6 bases removed from V and 1 base from J, the gap between germline ends came to 10 bases. This CDR3 has 14 residues. Germline CDR1 WSHSY, CDR2 SAAADI. In DNA, the CDR3 is TGCGCCAGCAGACAAGGGGCGGCCAAAAACATTCAGTACTTC. It is translated as CASRQGAAKNIQYF.

The chain recombines TRBV2 with TRBJ2-7; TRBD2 matches at 11 bases. V gave up 7 bases and J gave up 3 bases; unmatched junction bases: 11. From germline, CDR1 is SNHLY and CDR2 FYNNEI. This CDR3 is 16 amino acids long. The CDR3 is CASTGGSGGGSYEQYF. The CDR3 DNA reads TGTGCCAGCACGGGTGGTAGCGGGGGGGGAAGCTACGAGCAGTACTTC.

The chain combines TRBV6-6 with TRBJ2-7; the D gene is possibly TRBD1 (6 bases). With 2 bases removed from V and 0 bases from J, the gap between germline ends came to 14 bases. Germline loops: CDR1 MNHNY, CDR2 SVGAGI (reference sequence). The CDR3 runs 16 residues. CDR3 sequence (DNA): TGTGCCAGCAGTTACACTGGACAGACAAGCTCCTACGAGCAGTACTTC. It yields the protein CASSYTGQTSSYEQYF.

This chain uses TRBV29-1 with TRBJ2-3; D is unresolved. The CDR3 has 14 amino acids. CDR1 and CDR2 from the germline V gene are SQVTM and ANQGSEA. V was clipped by 2 bases and J by 2 bases, with 11 bases between them. The CDR3 reads CSVEKEPVTDTQYF. CDR3 sequence (DNA): TGCAGCGTTGAAAAGGAGCCCGTCACAGATACGCAGTATTTT.

This clonotype was found once. This chain joins TRBV24-1 and TRBJ2-7, with D tentatively TRBD2 (6 bases). The CDR3 is 15 residues long. Deletions cut 1 base from V and 6 bases from J, with 15 bases between. CDR1 is KGHDR, CDR2 SFDVKD, per germline. CDR3 amino acids: CATSDLRRDEGEQYF. Written as DNA, the CDR3 is TGTGCCACCAGTGATTTAAGGCGGGACGAGGGCGAGCAGTACTTC.

DNA for the CDR3: TGTGCCAGCAGTTCCCTCACAGGGGTCAGAGAGCAGTACTTC. Its translation is CASSSLTGVREQYF. V usage is TRBV27 and J usage is TRBJ2-7; 7 bases are shared with TRBD1. CDR3 size: 14 residues. Trimming cost V 4 bases and J 7 bases; bases outside gene matches: 10. Germline V gives CDR1 MNHEY, CDR2 SMNVEV (reference sequence).

The rearrangement uses TRBV10-3 and TRBJ1-2; TRBD1 aligns across 8 bases. The trim removed 6 bases at V and 6 bases at J, leaving 12 bases unmatched. The CDR3 is 15 residues long. Germline loops: CDR1 ENHRY, CDR2 SYGVKD. CDR3 loop: CAISDYRTGSNGYTF. The CDR3 nucleotides are TGTGCCATCAGCGACTACCGGACAGGGTCAAATGGCTACACCTTC.

V and J are TRBV7-9 and TRBJ1-2; perhaps TRBD1 as D (5 bases). CDR1 and CDR2 (germline): SEHNR, FQNEAQ (reference sequence). The germline V and J ends were trimmed by 8 bases and 1 base, with 20 bases remaining between them. This CDR3 is 16 amino acids long. The CDR3 region has the DNA TGTGCCAGCGCAAAGGACGGGACCCAGCTTAACTATGGCTACACCTTC. This codes for CASAKDGTQLNYGYTF.

V usage is TRBV20-1 and J usage is TRBJ1-2, with a tentative D call TRBD1 (6 bases). From germline, CDR1 is DFQATT and CDR2 SNEGSKA (reference sequence). The CDR3 sequence is 13 residues long. The V end was cut by 4 bases, the J end by 4 bases, with 13 bases between. The CDR3 nucleotides read TGCAGTGCTAAAGAACAGGGTAGCTATGGCTACACCTTC. Translating gives CSAKEQGSYGYTF.

DNA of the CDR3: TGCAGCGTTGAGTCGGATAACTATGGCTACACCTTC. Translation: CSVESDNYGYTF. The V and J genes are TRBV29-1 and TRBJ1-2; D is ambiguous. The CDR3 sequence is 12 residues long. Trimming removed 3 bases from V and 1 base from J, with 6 bases in between. Germline V gene lookup returns CDR1 SQVTM and CDR2 ANQGSEA.

The chain has TRBV7-6 and TRBJ2-5; possibly TRBD1 for D (5 bases). V lost 5 bases, J lost 5 bases, and 21 bases lay in between. This CDR3 has 16 residues. Germline values: CDR1 SGHVS, CDR2 FNYEAQ. Written as DNA, the CDR3 is TGTGCCAGCAGCCCTGCAGTCCTACAGGTCCCGGAGACCCAGTACTTC. Translating gives CASSPAVLQVPETQYF.

This clonotype was seen a handful of times. V is TRBV29-1 and J is TRBJ2-3; D could derive from TRBD1 or TRBD2 (5 bases each). The CDR3 covers 12 residues. V dropped 3 bases and J dropped 9 bases, with 13 bases sitting between them. CDR1 and CDR2 from the germline V gene are SQVTM and ANQGSEA. This CDR3 is CSVEGDSYTQYF. In DNA, the CDR3 is TGCAGCGTTGAGGGAGACAGCTACACGCAGTATTTT.

This clonotype came up once. The chain uses TRBV20-1 and TRBJ2-7; TRBD1 matches 11 bases. The CDR3 has 13 amino acids. Looked up from germline, CDR1 is DFQATT and CDR2 is SNEGSKA (reference sequence). The CDR3 spells CRVQGQGVYEQYF. The CDR3 bases are TGCAGAGTACAGGGACAGGGGGTATACGAGCAGTACTTC.

In its sample, this clonotype was seen a few times. The rearrangement joins TRBV20-1 to TRBJ2-7, with 9 bases aligning to TRBD1. The CDR3 totals 14 residues. Trimming at V came to 6 bases and at J to 2 bases, leaving 8 bases not matched to a gene. Per the germline V gene, CDR1 is DFQATT and CDR2 is SNEGSKA (reference sequence). The CDR3 is CSAKRQGVTYEQYF. The CDR3 DNA follows: TGCAGTGCAAAACGACAGGGGGTAACCTACGAGCAGTACTTC.

This clonotype was found a few times. This rearrangement joins TRBV29-1 to TRBJ2-7; a possible D gene is TRBD1 (5 bases). Germline-derived CDR1 and CDR2 are SQVTM and ANQGSEA. The V end lost 4 bases, the J end lost 2 bases, and 15 bases lay between the germline ends. This CDR3 spans 14 amino acids. The CDR3 reads CSVVHKTETYEQYF. CDR3 sequence (DNA): TGCAGCGTTGTCCACAAGACAGAAACCTACGAGCAGTACTTC.

This clonotype was picked up one time. CDR3: CASSGMGLAEDEQFF. The CDR3 bases are TGTGCCAGCAGTGGGATGGGACTAGCGGAGGATGAGCAGTTCTTC. This chain uses TRBV27 with TRBJ2-1; 11 nucleotides agree with TRBD2. Unmatched junction bases numbered 8, after V lost 5 bases and J lost 8 bases. The germline gives CDR1 MNHEY, CDR2 SMNVEV (reference sequence). The length of the CDR3 is 15 residues.

This sequence joins TRBV29-1 and TRBJ2-1; D ambiguous. Trimming removed 4 bases from V and 0 bases from J, with 10 bases in between. CDR3 size: 14 residues. From germline, CDR1 is SQVTM and CDR2 ANQGSEA. The DNA for the CDR3 is TGCAGCGTTGTCGGGTGGGGCTCCTACAATGAGCAGTTCTTC. Protein: CSVVGWGSYNEQFF.

This clonotype was detected once. A junction end diverges from the germline sequence, so it may reflect a read error. V gene TRBV5-1 combines with J gene TRBJ1-3; TRBD1 agrees at 9 bases. From germline, CDR1 is SGHRS and CDR2 YFSETQ. The CDR3 is 16 amino acids. This CDR3 reads CASSPGTGFSGNTIYF. The CDR3 region has the DNA TGCGCCAGCAGCCCCGGGACAGGGTTCTCTGGAAACACTATATATTTT. Full variable domain (outside the CDR3, taken from reference TRBV5-1 and TRBJ1-3): KAGVTQTPRYLIKTRGQQVTLSCSPISGHRSVSWYQQTPGQGLQFLFEYFSETQRNKGNFPGRFSGRQFSNSRSEMNVSTLELGDSALYLCASSPGTGFSGNTIYFGEGSWLTVV.